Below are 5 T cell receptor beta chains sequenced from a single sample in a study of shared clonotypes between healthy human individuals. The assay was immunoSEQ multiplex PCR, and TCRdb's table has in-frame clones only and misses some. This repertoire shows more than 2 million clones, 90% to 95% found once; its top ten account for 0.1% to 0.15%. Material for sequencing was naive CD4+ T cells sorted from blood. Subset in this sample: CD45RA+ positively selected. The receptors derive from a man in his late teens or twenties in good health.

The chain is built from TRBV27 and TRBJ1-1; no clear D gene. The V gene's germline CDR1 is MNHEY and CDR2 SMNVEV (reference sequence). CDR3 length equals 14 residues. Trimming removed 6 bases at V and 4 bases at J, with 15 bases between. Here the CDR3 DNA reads TGTGCCAGCAGCTTCCACGGGCTGAGCACTGAAGCTTTCTTT. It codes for CASSFHGLSTEAFF.

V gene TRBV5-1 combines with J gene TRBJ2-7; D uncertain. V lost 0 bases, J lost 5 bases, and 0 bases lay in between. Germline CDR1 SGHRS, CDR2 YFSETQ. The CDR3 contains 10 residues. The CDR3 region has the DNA TGCGCCAGCAGCTTGGACGAGCAGTACTTC. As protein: CASSLDEQYF.

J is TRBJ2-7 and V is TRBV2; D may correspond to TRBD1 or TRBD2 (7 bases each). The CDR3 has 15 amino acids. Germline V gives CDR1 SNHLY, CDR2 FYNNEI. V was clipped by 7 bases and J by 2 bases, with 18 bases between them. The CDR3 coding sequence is TGTGCCAGCAAGGGAGGGGGCCAAAGACCCTACGAGCAGTACTTC. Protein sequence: CASKGGGQRPYEQYF.

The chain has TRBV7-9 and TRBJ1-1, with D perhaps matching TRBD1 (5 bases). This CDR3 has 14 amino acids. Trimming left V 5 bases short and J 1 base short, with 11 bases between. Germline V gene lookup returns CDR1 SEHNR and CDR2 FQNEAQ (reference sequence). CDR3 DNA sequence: TGTGCCAGCAGCGTCAAAGACAGGAACACTGAAGCTTTCTTT. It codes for CASSVKDRNTEAFF.

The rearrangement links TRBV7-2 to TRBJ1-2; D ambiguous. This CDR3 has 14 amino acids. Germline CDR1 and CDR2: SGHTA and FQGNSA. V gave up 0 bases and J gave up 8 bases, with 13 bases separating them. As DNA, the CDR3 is TGTGCCAGCAGCTTAGCCGGGCTTTTGTCGGGCTACACCTTC. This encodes CASSLAGLLSGYTF.